A single sample gave rise to the 10 T cell receptor beta chains below, sequenced in a study of identifying expanded T cells in peripheral blood. Only in-frame clones appear in the TCRdb table, and some are missing; sequencing was by immunoSEQ multiplex PCR. The sample consists of some 93,000 clones, 88% of them appearing once. Specimen: blood. These receptors originate from a person aged 18 to 70 in good health.

The CDR3 reads CASSSRTGVNTGELFF. CDR3 in DNA: TGTGCCAGCAGCTCAAGGACAGGGGTGAACACCGGGGAGCTGTTTTTT. The V and J genes are TRBV7-3 and TRBJ2-2, with TRBD1 matching 9 bases. V lost 4 bases, J lost 1 base, and 4 bases stayed unmatched. CDR3 length: 16 residues. Germline-derived CDR1 and CDR2 are SGHTA and FQGTGA.

V gene TRBV6-4 combines with J gene TRBJ2-1; no clear D. The CDR3 covers 14 residues. Per the germline V gene, CDR1 is MRHNA and CDR2 is SNTAGT. The V and J ends lost 6 bases and 6 bases respectively, with 15 bases between them. As DNA, the CDR3 is TGTGCCAGCAGCGCATTGGCGGAGTCCAATGAGCAGTTCTTC. Amino acids: CASSALAESNEQFF.

For this clone: An end of the junction differs from the germline gene, which may be a read error. The genes are TRBV27 and TRBJ2-1; D not resolved. This CDR3 is 11 amino acids long. In germline, CDR1 is MNHEY, CDR2 SMNVEV (reference sequence). The CDR3, as DNA: TGTGCCAGCAGTAACGCCGGTGAGCCGTTCTTC. The encoded protein is CASSNAGEPFF.

The chain couples TRBV7-9 to TRBJ2-1; 7 nucleotides line up with TRBD2. The CDR3 loop spans 13 amino acids. The germline V gene encodes CDR1 SEHNR and CDR2 FQNEAQ (reference sequence). Here the CDR3 reads CAGRESSYNEQFF. In nucleotides, the CDR3 is TGTGCTGGGCGGGAGAGCTCCTACAATGAGCAGTTCTTC.

This chain connects TRBV7-9 to TRBJ1-5, with 9 bases that match TRBD1. Losses at the gene ends were 5 bases for V and 5 bases for J; bases not matched to a gene: 4. Germline V gene lookup returns CDR1 SEHNR and CDR2 FQNEAQ (reference sequence). The CDR3 is 14 amino acids. The CDR3 protein is CASSPRTGDQPQHF. As DNA, the CDR3 is TGTGCCAGCAGCCCACGGACAGGGGATCAGCCCCAGCATTTT.

V gene TRBV7-3 combines with J gene TRBJ1-6; 8 bases are shared with TRBD1. The germline V gene encodes CDR1 SGHTA and CDR2 FQGTGA. V lost 1 base, J lost 5 bases, and 4 bases stayed unmatched. The CDR3 loop spans 16 amino acids. The CDR3 DNA sequence: TGTGCCAGCAGCTTAAGTCGGACAGGGAATAATTCACCCCTCCACTTT. Its translation is CASSLSRTGNNSPLHF. Combining the CDR3 with reference TRBV7-3 and TRBJ1-6 gives the whole variable domain GAGVSQTPSNKVTEKGKYVELRCDPISGHTALYWYRQSLGQGPEFLIYFQGTGAADDSGLPNDRFFAVRPEGSVSTLKIQRTERGDSAVYLCASSLSRTGNNSPLHFGNGTRLTVT.

The rearrangement links TRBV15 to TRBJ2-7, with D maybe TRBD1 (5 bases). Germline CDR1 LNHNV, CDR2 YYDKDF (reference sequence). There are 17 residues in the CDR3. Trimming stripped 0 bases from V and 1 base from J, with 16 bases between. Here the CDR3 reads CATSRDKGNLRSYEQYF. The CDR3 nucleotides read TGTGCCACCAGCAGAGATAAGGGGAATCTCAGGTCCTACGAGCAGTACTTC.

The J gene is TRBJ2-6, the V gene TRBV6-4; 7 bases align to TRBD2. The ends lost 3 bases at V and 0 bases at J; junction bases unmatched: 2. CDR3 size: 16 residues. Germline V gene data show CDR1 as MRHNA and CDR2 as SNTAGT. The CDR3 sequence is CASSEAGSSGANVLTF. The CDR3 DNA sequence: TGTGCCAGCAGTGAAGCGGGATCCTCTGGGGCCAACGTCCTGACTTTC.

Turning to this clone: Other DNA sequences in this specimen translate into the identical CDR3. This chain connects TRBV2 to TRBJ2-4; D remains ambiguous. Per germline, CDR1 SNHLY and CDR2 FYNNEI. V shed 8 bases and J shed 3 bases, with 5 bases lying between them. CDR3 length equals 11 residues. CDR3 loop: CASSGKNIQYF. The DNA for the CDR3 is TGTGCCAGCTCTGGCAAAAACATTCAGTACTTC.

The chain has TRBV28 and TRBJ2-1; the D gene is possibly TRBD2 (7 bases). The V and J ends lost 0 bases and 8 bases respectively, with 20 bases between them. From germline, CDR1 is MDHEN and CDR2 SYDVKM. The CDR3 totals 17 residues. The DNA of the CDR3 is TGTGCCAGCAGTTTATGGGGGGCCGGGACTATGAACGATGAGCAGTTCTTC. Its protein is CASSLWGAGTMNDEQFF. Full variable domain (remainder filled in from reference TRBV28 and TRBJ2-1): DVKVTQSSRYLVKRTGEKVFLECVQDMDHENMFWYRQDPGLGLRLIYFSYDVKMKEKGDIPEGYSVSREKKERFSLILESASTNQTSMYLCASSLWGAGTMNDEQFFGPGTRLTVL.